This TCR beta chain was found in a study of blood T cell repertoires in COVID-19. Overall study context: The cDNA or gDNA used as material had been derived from T cells, B-cell-depleted T cells, or PBMCs.

While infection was still active, Seattle patients were enrolled and then followed longitudinally. This clone showed up just a few times. Source study methods: Scientists estimated how many nucleated cells there were by amplifying reference gene primers. Profiling relied on immunoSEQ multiplex PCR, and the TCRdb table lists in-frame clones only, not all of them. That table supplies the V and J calls and clone size; D and trimming were determined from the DNA. There are 230,000 or so clones in the sample; roughly 80% occur only once, and roughly 8% lies in the top ten. Trimming removed 4 bases from V and 0 bases from J, with 16 bases in between. CDR1 and CDR2 (germline): LGHDT, YNNKEL (reference sequence). The CDR3 sequence is 17 residues long.

The sample taken for sequencing was peripheral blood. The TCR originated in a woman aged 80 or over with COVID-19, enrolled during active disease. The chain joins TRBV3-1 (or the pseudogene TRBV3-2) to TRBJ1-3; a weak D match, TRBD1 (6 bases). The CDR3 sequence: CASSRGGWGSSGNTIYF. In DNA, the CDR3 is TGTGCCAGCAGCCGAGGGGGTTGGGGGAGCTCTGGAAACACCATATATTTT.